Listed here are 5 T cell receptor beta chains from one sample, sequenced in a study of shared clonotypes between healthy human individuals. CD45RO-negative CD8 cells positively selected for CCR7 made up the naive population, which excluded terminally differentiated effector memory CD45RA+ cells. Libraries were prepared by immunoSEQ multiplex PCR; TCRdb keeps only in-frame clonotypes and omits some of them. In the table there are under 1 million clones, 85% to 95% of which are singletons. The sequenced material came from naive CD8+ T cells sorted from blood. Receptor source: a man aged 25-45 years in good health.

The chain carries TRBV28 and TRBJ2-7; D may correspond to TRBD1 or TRBD2 (6 bases each). The V end lost 5 bases, the J end lost 3 bases, and 14 bases lay between the germline ends. The germline V gene encodes CDR1 MDHEN and CDR2 SYDVKM. The CDR3 covers 14 residues. The CDR3 coding sequence is TGTGCCAGCAGTATCAAGGGGGGAAACTACGAGCAGTACTTC. Encoded protein: CASSIKGGNYEQYF. Drawing the rest from reference TRBV28 and TRBJ2-7, the complete variable domain is DVKVTQSSRYLVKRTGEKVFLECVQDMDHENMFWYRQDPGLGLRLIYFSYDVKMKEKGDIPEGYSVSREKKERFSLILESASTNQTSMYLCASSIKGGNYEQYFGPGTRLTVT.

This chain connects TRBV11-2 to TRBJ2-3; D uncertain. Germline V lookup: CDR1 SGHAT, CDR2 FQNNGV. Trimming took off 1 base at V and 4 bases at J, with 9 bases between the two ends. This CDR3 comprises 14 residues. CDR3 in amino acids: CASSLGSPPDTQYF. Here the CDR3 DNA reads TGTGCCAGCAGCTTAGGGTCCCCCCCAGATACGCAGTATTTT.

Note on this clone: Compared with germline, one end of the junction differs, possibly owing to a read error. This chain's CDR3 is CASSSGLALLF. The CDR3 coding sequence is TGTGCCAGCAGTTCCGGACTAGCTTTGCTCTTC. This sequence joins TRBV27 and TRBJ2-1, with TRBD2 identical over 8 bases. This CDR3 is built from 11 residues. CDR1 is MNHEY, CDR2 SMNVEV, per germline (reference sequence).

This clone was counted between two and nine times. The V call is TRBV7-9, the J call TRBJ2-2, with TRBD1 matching over 8 bases. The V gene's germline CDR1 is SEHNR and CDR2 FQNEAQ (reference sequence). The CDR3 has 17 residues. The ends lost 4 bases at V and 2 bases at J; junction bases unmatched: 9. CDR3 loop: CASSSERAGGNTGELFF. CDR3 DNA: TGTGCCAGCAGCTCTGAGAGGGCAGGGGGCAACACCGGGGAGCTGTTTTTT.

This chain links TRBV7-9 with TRBJ2-7, with D maybe TRBD2 (6 bases). V was shortened by 2 bases and J by 3 bases, with 17 bases between the two germline ends. The CDR3 is 16 residues long. Germline assignment: CDR1 SEHNR and CDR2 FQNEAQ (reference sequence). The CDR3 spells CASSLPPAGTDYEQYF. As DNA, the CDR3 is TGTGCCAGCAGCTTACCCCCGGCCGGGACTGACTACGAGCAGTACTTC.